This is a list of T cell receptor beta chains from one sample in a study of CD4 T cells in lung cancer. Clones were read by immunoSEQ multiplex PCR, and TCRdb kept only the in-frame ones, dropping some. This sample carries 10,000 to 11,000 clones, around 66% of them seen once, and the ten largest clones take about 16%. The sample comprised normal lung tissue taken away from the tumor. The receptor set was obtained from a man between 60 and 75 years old with non-small cell lung cancer. CDR3s include the opening cysteine and the closing phenylalanine or tryptophan. Fields, in order: J gene, V gene, CDR3 length, clone size, CDR3 protein. Rows give clone size only sometimes, using once, few, many, or a class for an expanded clone.

TRBJ1-4,TRBV5-6,15,-,CASSPPGTANEKLFF
TRBJ2-3,TRBV7-5,17,-,CARSSFGQGGGTDTQYF
TRBJ2-1,TRBV7-6,16,-,CASSLDSGQRANEQFF
TRBJ1-5,TRBV28,14,once,CASSFTGGNQPQHF
TRBJ1-2,TRBV6-1,14,few,CASSEAGGDYGYTF
TRBJ1-1,TRBV6-5,13,-,CASRGQGKTEAFF
TRBJ1-2,TRBV29-1,10,-,CSVDPRQGTF
TRBJ2-7,TRBV10-1,15,-,CASSESLQGVNEQYF
TRBJ2-1,TRBV6-1,15,medium-sized,CASSEGTGGYNEQFF
TRBJ1-5,TRBV2,13,few,CASSLGLWQPQHF
TRBJ2-3,TRBV5-4,14,-,CASSLVADTDTQYF
TRBJ1-1,TRBV9,14,-,CASSLTDMNTEAFF
TRBJ2-7,TRBV5-1,16,once,CASSGAGTAVTYEQYF
TRBJ1-5,TRBV10-2,15,-,CASSGGGSGNQPQHF
TRBJ2-3,TRBV11-1,15,-,CASSSFGGYTDTQYF
TRBJ1-2,TRBV11-2,15,-,CASSLVGQLNYGYTF
TRBJ1-1,TRBV11-2,14,-,CASSLRGVGTEAFF
TRBJ2-4,TRBV11-2,15,-,CASSSLNPTSGVQYF
TRBJ1-1,TRBV21-1,14,-,CASSKGSRAAEAFF
TRBJ2-1,TRBV7-8,14,medium-sized,CASSLALTSNEQFF
TRBJ2-3,TRBV27,14,once,CASSLTRRTDTQYF
TRBJ2-4,TRBV7-2,13,few,CASSFAGSGIQYF
TRBJ2-3,TRBV7-4,15,-,CASSSGLAGTDTQYF
TRBJ1-3,TRBV9,14,few,CASSDSHSGNTIYF
TRBJ2-2,TRBV28,14,-,CASSSGSRSGELFF
TRBJ2-5,TRBV14,15,-,CASSQDTGWQETQYF
TRBJ1-2,TRBV7-3,14,-,CASSPGTGGYGYTF
TRBJ2-1,TRBV7-6,14,once,CASSLESGINEQFF
TRBJ1-2,TRBV6-5,14,few,CASSRGQLNYGYTF
TRBJ1-2,TRBV14,15,few,CASSQDRGTFPVYTF
TRBJ2-5,TRBV2,16,-,CASSDPRGRDQETQYF
TRBJ2-1,TRBV7-9,8,-,CASSPGVF